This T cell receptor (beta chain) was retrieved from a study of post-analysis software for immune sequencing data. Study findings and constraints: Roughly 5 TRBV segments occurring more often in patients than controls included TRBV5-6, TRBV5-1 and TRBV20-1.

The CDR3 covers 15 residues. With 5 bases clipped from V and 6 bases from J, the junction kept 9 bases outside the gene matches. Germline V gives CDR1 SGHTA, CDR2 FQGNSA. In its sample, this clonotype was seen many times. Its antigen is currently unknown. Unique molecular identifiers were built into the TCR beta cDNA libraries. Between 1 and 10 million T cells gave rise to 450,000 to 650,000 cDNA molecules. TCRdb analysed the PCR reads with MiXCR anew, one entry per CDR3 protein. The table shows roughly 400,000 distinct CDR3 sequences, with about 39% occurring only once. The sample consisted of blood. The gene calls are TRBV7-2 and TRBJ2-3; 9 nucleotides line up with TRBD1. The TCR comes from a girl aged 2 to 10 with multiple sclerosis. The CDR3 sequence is CASSQTGGILDTQYF. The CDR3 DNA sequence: TGTGCCAGCAGCCAGACAGGGGGTATCTTGGATACGCAGTATTTT. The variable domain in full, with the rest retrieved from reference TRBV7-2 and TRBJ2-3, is GAGVSQSPSNKVTEKGKDVELRCDPISGHTALYWYRQSLGQGLEFLIYFQGNSAPDKSGLPSDRFSAERTGGSVSTLTIQRTQQEDSAVYLCASSQTGGILDTQYFGPGTRLTVL.